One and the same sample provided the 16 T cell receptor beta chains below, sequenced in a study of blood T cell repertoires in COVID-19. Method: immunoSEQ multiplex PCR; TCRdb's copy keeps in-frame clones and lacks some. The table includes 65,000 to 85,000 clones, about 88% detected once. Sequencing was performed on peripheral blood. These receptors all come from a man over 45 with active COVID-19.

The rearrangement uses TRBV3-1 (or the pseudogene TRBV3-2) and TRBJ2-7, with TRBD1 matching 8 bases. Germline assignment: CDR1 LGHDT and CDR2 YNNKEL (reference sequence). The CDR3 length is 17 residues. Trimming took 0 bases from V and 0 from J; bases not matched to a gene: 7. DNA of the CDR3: TGTGCCAGCAGCCAAGATTCGCCGGGACAGGTCTCCTACGAGCAGTACTTC. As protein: CASSQDSPGQVSYEQYF.

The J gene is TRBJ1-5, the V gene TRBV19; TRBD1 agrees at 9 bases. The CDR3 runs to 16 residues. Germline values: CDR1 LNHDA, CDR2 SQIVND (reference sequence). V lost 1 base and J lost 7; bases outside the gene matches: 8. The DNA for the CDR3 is TGTGCCAGTAGTATAGTACCGGGACAGGGAGGGCAGCCCCAGCATTTT. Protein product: CASSIVPGQGGQPQHF.

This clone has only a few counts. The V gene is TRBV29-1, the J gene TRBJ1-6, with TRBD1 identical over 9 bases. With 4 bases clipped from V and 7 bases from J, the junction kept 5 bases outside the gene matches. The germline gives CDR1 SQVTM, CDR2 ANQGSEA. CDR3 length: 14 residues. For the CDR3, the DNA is TGCAGCGTTGCAACGGGACAGGGAAATTCACCCCTCCACTTT. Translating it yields CSVATGQGNSPLHF. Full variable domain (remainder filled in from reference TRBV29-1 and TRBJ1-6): SAVISQKPSRDICQRGTSLTIQCQVDSQVTMMFWYRQQPGQSLTLIATANQGSEATYESGFVIDKFPISRPNLTFSTLTVSNMSPEDSSIYLCSVATGQGNSPLHFGNGTRLTVT.

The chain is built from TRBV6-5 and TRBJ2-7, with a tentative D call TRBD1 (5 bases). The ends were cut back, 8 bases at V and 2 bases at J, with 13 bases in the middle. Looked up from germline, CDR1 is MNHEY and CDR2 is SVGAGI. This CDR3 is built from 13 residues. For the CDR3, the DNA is TGTGCCAGCTTCGTGCCAGGGACCTACGAGCAGTACTTC. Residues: CASFVPGTYEQYF.

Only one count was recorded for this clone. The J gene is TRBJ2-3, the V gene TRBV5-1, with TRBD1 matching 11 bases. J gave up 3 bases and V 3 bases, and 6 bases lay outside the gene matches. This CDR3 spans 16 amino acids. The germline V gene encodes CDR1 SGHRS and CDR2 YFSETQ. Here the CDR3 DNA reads TGCGCCAGCAGCTCGACCGGGACAGGGGGGACAGATACGCAGTATTTT. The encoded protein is CASSSTGTGGTDTQYF.

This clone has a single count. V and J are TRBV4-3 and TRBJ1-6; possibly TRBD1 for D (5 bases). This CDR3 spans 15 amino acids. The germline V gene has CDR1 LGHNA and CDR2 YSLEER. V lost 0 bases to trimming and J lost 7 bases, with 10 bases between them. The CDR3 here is CASSQEGSGNSPLHF. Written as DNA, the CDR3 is TGCGCCAGCAGCCAAGAAGGGTCAGGGAATTCACCCCTCCACTTT.

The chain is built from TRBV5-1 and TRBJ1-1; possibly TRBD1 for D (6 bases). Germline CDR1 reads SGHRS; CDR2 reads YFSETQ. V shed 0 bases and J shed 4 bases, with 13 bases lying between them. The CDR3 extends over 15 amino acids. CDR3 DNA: TGCGCCAGCAGCTTGGACAGGGTGGTGAGCACTGAAGCTTTCTTT. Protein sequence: CASSLDRVVSTEAFF.

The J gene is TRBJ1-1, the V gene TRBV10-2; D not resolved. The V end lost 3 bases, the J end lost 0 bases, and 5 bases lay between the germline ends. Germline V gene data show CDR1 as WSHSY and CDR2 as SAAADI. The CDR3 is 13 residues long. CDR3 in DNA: TGCGCCAGCAGTGAACACCTGAACACTGAAGCTTTCTTT. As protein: CASSEHLNTEAFF.

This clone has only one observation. CDR3 DNA: TGTGCCAGCAGGGATAGCGGGGGGCGCACAGATACGCAGTATTTT. This sequence encodes CASRDSGGRTDTQYF. The chain uses TRBV2 and TRBJ2-3, with 10 bases identical to TRBD2. The length of the CDR3 is 15 residues. Germline V lookup: CDR1 SNHLY, CDR2 FYNNEI. Trimming at V came to 6 bases and at J to 1 base, leaving 4 bases not matched to a gene. The full variable domain, its missing parts supplied by reference TRBV2 and TRBJ2-3, is EPEVTQTPSHQVTQMGQEVILRCVPISNHLYFYWYRQILGQKVEFLVSFYNNEISEKSEIFDDQFSVERPDGSNFTLKIRSTKLEDSAMYFCASRDSGGRTDTQYFGPGTRLTVL.

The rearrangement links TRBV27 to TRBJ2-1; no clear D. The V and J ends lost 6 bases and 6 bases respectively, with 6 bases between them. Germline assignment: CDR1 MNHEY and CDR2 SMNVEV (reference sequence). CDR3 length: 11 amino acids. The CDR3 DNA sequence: TGTGCCAGCAGAATAGTCAATGAGCAGTTCTTC. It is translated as CASRIVNEQFF.

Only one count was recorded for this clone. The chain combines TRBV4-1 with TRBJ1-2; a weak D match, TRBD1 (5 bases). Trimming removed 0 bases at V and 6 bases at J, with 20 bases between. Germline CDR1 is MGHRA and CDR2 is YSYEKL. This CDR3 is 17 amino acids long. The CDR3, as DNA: TGCGCCAGCAGCCAAGAAGTTGGGGGGGGACGGACCAATGGCTACACCTTC. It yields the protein CASSQEVGGGRTNGYTF.

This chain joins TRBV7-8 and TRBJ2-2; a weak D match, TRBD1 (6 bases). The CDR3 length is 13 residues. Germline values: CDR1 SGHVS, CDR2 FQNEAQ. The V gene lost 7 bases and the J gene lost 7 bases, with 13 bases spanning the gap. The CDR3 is CASTVNRDGELFF. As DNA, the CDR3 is TGTGCCAGCACCGTTAACAGGGACGGGGAGCTGTTTTTT.

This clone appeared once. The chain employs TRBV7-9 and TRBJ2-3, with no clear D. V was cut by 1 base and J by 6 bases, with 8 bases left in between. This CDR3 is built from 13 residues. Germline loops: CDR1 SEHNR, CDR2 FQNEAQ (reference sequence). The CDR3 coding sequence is TGTGCCAGCAGCTTAGTGTCACTTGATACGCAGTATTTT. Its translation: CASSLVSLDTQYF.

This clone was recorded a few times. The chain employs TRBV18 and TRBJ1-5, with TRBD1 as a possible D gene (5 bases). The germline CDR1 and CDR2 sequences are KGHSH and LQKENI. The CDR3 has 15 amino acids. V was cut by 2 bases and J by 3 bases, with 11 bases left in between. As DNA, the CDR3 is TGTGCCAGCTCACCATGGGGGGGTAACAATCAGCCCCAGCATTTT. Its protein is CASSPWGGNNQPQHF.

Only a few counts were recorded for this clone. CDR3 sequence (DNA): TGTGCCAGCACTCTAAGCAGGGGGCACACTAATGAAAAACTGTTTTTT. Amino acids: CASTLSRGHTNEKLFF. The J gene is TRBJ1-4, the V gene TRBV13, with 8 bases identical to TRBD1. Germline V gene sequence: CDR1 PRHDT, CDR2 FYEKMQ (reference sequence). J was trimmed by 2 bases and V by 7 bases; bases with no gene match: 9. The CDR3 has 16 amino acids. Full variable domain (missing parts from reference TRBV13 and TRBJ1-4): AAGVIQSPRHLIKEKRETATLKCYPIPRHDTVYWYQQGPGQDPQFLISFYEKMQSDKGSIPDRFSAQQFSDYHSELNMSSLELGDSALYFCASTLSRGHTNEKLFFGSGTQLSVL.

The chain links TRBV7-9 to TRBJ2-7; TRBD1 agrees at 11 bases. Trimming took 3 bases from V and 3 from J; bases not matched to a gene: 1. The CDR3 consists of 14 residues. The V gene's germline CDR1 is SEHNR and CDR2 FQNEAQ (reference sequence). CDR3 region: CASSLGQGVYEQYF. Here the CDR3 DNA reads TGTGCCAGCAGCTTGGGACAGGGGGTCTACGAGCAGTACTTC.